A selection of T cell receptor beta chains follows, all from one sample in a study of T-cell reconstitution after alpha-beta-depleted transplantation in children. TCRdb ran MiXCR on the PCR reads and lists one entry per CDR3 protein. The sample holds approximately 1,000,000 distinct CDR3 sequences, around 30% seen once. The sequenced sample was PBMCs, mostly from graft donor cells, obtained 360 days after TCRalphabeta/CD19-depleted stem cell transplant. The receptors stem from a boy under two years old who had a stem cell transplant for SCID, so the T cells may come from the graft donor. Each CDR3 is given with its conserved first and last residue. The order of the fields is CDR3 protein, CDR3 DNA, J gene, D gene, V gene, clone size. A D gene is named only where the DNA matches it firmly. Part of the rows lack a size; the others show once, few, many or a class for expanded clones.

CDR3 protein: CASSQDVGVYGYTF
CDR3 DNA: TGTGCCAGCAGCCAAGATGTAGGGGTCTATGGCTACACCTTC
J gene: TRBJ1-2
D gene: NA
V gene: TRBV4-2
clone size: NA

CDR3 protein: CASSSQLAGSNEQFF
CDR3 DNA: TGTGCCAGCAGTTCCCAACTAGCGGGGAGCAATGAGCAGTTCTTC
J gene: TRBJ2-1
D gene: TRBD2
V gene: TRBV12-3/TRBV12-4
clone size: NA

CDR3 protein: CASSSALSPYRYNEQFF
CDR3 DNA: TGCGCCAGCAGCTCCGCTTTAAGTCCCTATCGCTACAATGAGCAGTTCTTC
J gene: TRBJ2-1
D gene: NA
V gene: TRBV5-1
clone size: few

CDR3 protein: CSARLAGVNEQYF
CDR3 DNA: TGCAGTGCTAGACTGGCGGGGGTAAACGAGCAGTACTTC
J gene: TRBJ2-7
D gene: TRBD2
V gene: TRBV20-1
clone size: NA

CDR3 protein: CAAQDRVRPGIGELFF
CDR3 DNA: TGTGCCGCCCAGGACAGGGTCCGACCTGGGATCGGGGAGCTGTTTTTT
J gene: TRBJ2-2
D gene: TRBD1
V gene: TRBV24-1
clone size: few

CDR3 protein: CASSRQALAKNIQYF
CDR3 DNA: TGTGCCAGCAGCAGACAGGCCCTAGCCAAAAACATTCAGTACTTC
J gene: TRBJ2-4
D gene: NA
V gene: TRBV12-3/TRBV12-4
clone size: NA

CDR3 protein: CASSLVQRGATTDTQYF
CDR3 DNA: TGTGCCAGCAGCTTAGTACAGCGGGGGGCCACCACAGATACGCAGTATTTT
J gene: TRBJ2-3
D gene: TRBD2
V gene: TRBV11-2
clone size: NA

CDR3 protein: CASKQGAATNEKLFF
CDR3 DNA: TGTGCCAGCAAACAGGGGGCGGCAACTAATGAAAAACTGTTTTTT
J gene: TRBJ1-4
D gene: TRBD1
V gene: TRBV12-3/TRBV12-4
clone size: NA

CDR3 protein: CSALDTAAGRNTEAFF
CDR3 DNA: TGCAGTGCTCTCGATACCGCGGCTGGCCGGAACACTGAAGCTTTCTTT
J gene: TRBJ1-1
D gene: NA
V gene: TRBV20-1
clone size: NA

CDR3 protein: CASSIEDYSNQPQHF
CDR3 DNA: TGTGCCAGTAGTATAGAAGATTATAGCAATCAGCCCCAGCATTTT
J gene: TRBJ1-5
D gene: NA
V gene: TRBV19
clone size: few

CDR3 protein: CASSQEVLAGASRAVGEQFF
CDR3 DNA: TGTGCCAGCAGCCAAGAGGTACTAGCGGGGGCCTCCAGGGCTGTTGGTGAGCAGTTCTTC
J gene: TRBJ2-1
D gene: TRBD2
V gene: TRBV3-1
clone size: once

CDR3 protein: CSARGPGLGTPDTQYF
CDR3 DNA: TGCAGTGCTAGAGGTCCGGGACTAGGTACCCCAGATACGCAGTATTTT
J gene: TRBJ2-3
D gene: TRBD2
V gene: TRBV20-1
clone size: NA